This T cell receptor beta chain was recorded in a study of T cell changes during pregnancy in multiple sclerosis. CDR3 size: 13 residues. Germline assignment: CDR1 GTSNPN and CDR2 SVGIG (reference sequence). With 3 bases removed from V and 5 bases from J, the gap between germline ends came to 13 bases. Using immunoSEQ multiplex PCR, the repertoire was profiled, and TCRdb retains in-frame clones only, with some absent. This sample has roughly 50,000 clones; around 94% occur once, and the top ten carry 3.5%. The genes are TRBV30 and TRBJ1-1; TRBD1 might be the D (6 bases). The sequence was obtained from a female donor with multiple sclerosis, enrolled in a pregnancy study. This material consisted of CD8+ T cells from peripheral blood mononuclear cells, taken in the third trimester of pregnancy. In nucleotides, the CDR3 is TGTGCCTGGAGGCTGAAAGGGGGAACTGAAGCTTTCTTT. Protein: CAWRLKGGTEAFF.